The 13 T cell receptor beta chains reported below all come from one sample, sequenced in a study of a mutant IDH1 vaccine in newly diagnosed glioma (dated by TCRdb to about 2021). Per the publication, the time point label means: week 23, last vaccination. Every vaccine dose consisted of 300 ug of a 20-mer mutant IDH1 peptide in Montanide, administered subcutaneously together with topical imiquimod. What these receptors recognize is not known. To prepare the library, the immunoSEQ multiplex PCR assay was applied. Sourced from immuneACCESS, this table was stored by TCRdb with only in-frame sequences that have V and J called. A share of the clones is absent; for the studies checked, an unresolved V gene accounts for under half, and the remainder has no known explanation. Across this sample there are fewer than 35,000 clones, with 85% to 90% seen only once. The top ten clones comprise approximately 2.4% of the sample.

The sample in question was PBMCs, obtained from a glioma patient whose treatment included an IDH1 peptide vaccine. The receptors were sampled from a middle-aged man with glioma.

The V and J genes are TRBV7-8 and TRBJ2-5, with 7 bases matching TRBD1. Germline V gene data show CDR1 as SGHVS and CDR2 as FQNEAQ. Trimming cost V 5 bases and J 3 bases; bases outside gene matches: 12. The CDR3 consists of 16 residues. The CDR3 region has the DNA TGTGCCAGCAGCCTAATTCGGGACAGAAGTAAAGAGACCCAGTACTTC. Translated, it gives CASSLIRDRSKETQYF. Together with reference TRBV7-8 and TRBJ2-5, the CDR3 gives the full variable domain: GAGVSQSPRYKVAKRGQDVALRCDPISGHVSLFWYQQALGQGPEFLTYFQNEAQLDKSGLPSDRFFAERPEGSVSTLKIQRTQQEDSAVYLCASSLIRDRSKETQYFGPGTRLLVL.

The chain couples TRBV7-8 to TRBJ1-1, with 8 bases matching TRBD1. The CDR3 covers 14 residues. V shed 5 bases and J 5 bases; nucleotides not matched to a gene: 7. CDR1 and CDR2 from the germline V gene are SGHVS and FQNEAQ. The CDR3: CASSPGGSRTEAFF. CDR3 coding DNA: TGTGCCAGCAGCCCAGGGGGCAGTCGGACTGAAGCTTTCTTT.

In its sample, this clone was seen a few times. The chain joins TRBV19 to TRBJ2-1; the D is unclear. From germline, CDR1 is LNHDA and CDR2 SQIVND (reference sequence). This CDR3 comprises 16 residues. V lost 7 bases and J 2 bases, leaving 18 bases between the germline ends. CDR3 DNA: TGTGCCAGTACTGTCAGCGCCAGCTCGACCTACAATGAGCAGTTCTTC. Its protein is CASTVSASSTYNEQFF.

The CDR3 coding sequence is TGCGCCAGCAGCACAGGAAACTATCAGGGGATTTGGGAAGCTTTCTTT. Amino acids: CASSTGNYQGIWEAFF. The gene calls are TRBV5-1 and TRBJ1-1, with D perhaps matching TRBD1 (6 bases). V lost 4 bases to trimming and J lost 8 bases, with 24 bases between them. The CDR3 is 16 residues long. The V gene's germline CDR1 is SGHRS and CDR2 YFSETQ.

V gene TRBV23-1 combines with J gene TRBJ1-5; D call uncertain. TRBV23-1 is an ORF, and what it does is uncertain. The CDR3 runs 16 residues. V was cut by 0 bases and J by 0 bases, with 9 bases left in between. The CDR3 nucleotides read TGCGCCAGCAGTCAATCCGGCGCACTTAGCAATCAGCCCCAGCATTTT. This translates into CASSQSGALSNQPQHF.

The chain employs TRBV4-1 and TRBJ2-6; D perhaps matches TRBD1 (5 bases). The germline V gene has CDR1 MGHRA and CDR2 YSYEKL. The CDR3 runs 17 residues. Trimming took off 6 bases at V and 0 bases at J, with 15 bases between the two ends. CDR3 coding DNA: TGCGCCAGCAGTCTGACAGTTTGGAGCTCTGGGGCCAACGTCCTGACTTTC. The encoded protein is CASSLTVWSSGANVLTF.

The gene calls are TRBV19 and TRBJ2-2; a weak D match, TRBD2 (5 bases). Deletions cut 1 base from V and 2 bases from J, with 11 bases between. The germline V gene has CDR1 LNHDA and CDR2 SQIVND (reference sequence). This CDR3 comprises 16 residues. CDR3 region: CASSIGAEINTGELFF. In nucleotides, the CDR3 is TGTGCCAGTAGTATAGGAGCGGAAATCAACACCGGGGAGCTGTTTTTT.

The genes are TRBV29-1 and TRBJ1-3; a weak D match, TRBD1 (5 bases). CDR1 and CDR2 from the germline V gene are SQVTM and ANQGSEA. Trimming removed 3 bases from V and 4 bases from J, with 13 bases in between. The CDR3 covers 14 residues. The CDR3 is CSVEVGGRGNTIYF. CDR3 in DNA: TGCAGCGTTGAGGTGGGGGGGAGAGGAAACACCATATATTTT. The complete variable domain, with remaining parts taken from reference TRBV29-1 and TRBJ1-3, reads SAVISQKPSRDICQRGTSLTIQCQVDSQVTMMFWYRQQPGQSLTLIATANQGSEATYESGFVIDKFPISRPNLTFSTLTVSNMSPEDSSIYLCSVEVGGRGNTIYFGEGSWLTVV.

The V and J genes are TRBV21-1 and TRBJ2-7; TRBD1 reflects the table's D call only, with no check against the DNA. TRBV21-1 is flagged as a pseudogene. CDR3 length: 17 amino acids. Here the CDR3 reads CASSNEEGQELDYEQYV. CDR3 DNA sequence: TGTGCCAGCAGCAACGAAGAGGGACAGGAGCTTGACTACGAGCAGTACGTC.

The genes are TRBV25-1 and TRBJ2-7; no definite D call. V was shortened by 0 bases and J by 6 bases, with 3 bases between the two germline ends. The length of the CDR3 is 11 residues. CDR1 MGHDK and CDR2 SYGVNS come from the germline V gene. The CDR3 here is CASSEYSEQYF. The DNA of the CDR3 is TGTGCCAGCAGTGAATATAGCGAGCAGTACTTC.

The chain joins TRBV5-8 to TRBJ1-5; 7 nucleotides align to TRBD1. Germline assignment: CDR1 SGHTS and CDR2 YDEGEE. The length of the CDR3 is 14 residues. J lost 6 bases, V lost 0 bases, and 3 bases had no gene match. This CDR3 reads CASSLVNRGQPQHF. The CDR3 DNA is TGTGCCAGCAGCTTGGTCAACAGGGGTCAGCCCCAGCATTTT.

This clone occurred a few times. The chain is built from TRBV29-1 and TRBJ1-1, with TRBD1 as a possible D gene (5 bases). The germline V gene encodes CDR1 SQVTM and CDR2 ANQGSEA. Trimming took off 6 bases at V and 5 bases at J, with 10 bases between the two ends. The CDR3 extends over 11 amino acids. CDR3 loop: CSVNRGTEAFF. The CDR3 DNA reads TGCAGCGTAAATCGGGGGACTGAAGCTTTCTTT.

This chain uses TRBV18 with TRBJ1-6; D may be TRBD1 (5 bases). Per germline, CDR1 KGHSH and CDR2 LQKENI. The CDR3 covers 15 residues. Trimming took off 6 bases at V and 8 bases at J, with 17 bases between the two ends. CDR3 sequence (DNA): TGTGCCAGCTCGCGGGAGGGGTTGGTCGATTCACCCCTCCACTTT. Its translation is CASSREGLVDSPLHF.